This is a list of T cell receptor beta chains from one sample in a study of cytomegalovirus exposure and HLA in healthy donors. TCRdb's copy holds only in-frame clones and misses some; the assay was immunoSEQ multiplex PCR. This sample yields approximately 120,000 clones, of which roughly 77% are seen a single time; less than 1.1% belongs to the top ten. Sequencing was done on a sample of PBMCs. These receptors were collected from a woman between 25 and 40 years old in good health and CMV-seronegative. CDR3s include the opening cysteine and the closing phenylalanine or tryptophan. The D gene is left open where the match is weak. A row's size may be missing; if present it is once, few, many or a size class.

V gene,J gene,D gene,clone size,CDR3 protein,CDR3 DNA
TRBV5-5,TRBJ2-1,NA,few,CASSLTQVPGSYNEQFF,TGTGCCAGCAGTTTAACACAGGTTCCGGGCTCCTACAATGAGCAGTTCTTC
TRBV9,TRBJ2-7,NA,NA,CASSVGGGTLAYEQYF,TGTGCCAGCAGCGTAGGGGGAGGGACATTAGCCTACGAGCAGTACTTC
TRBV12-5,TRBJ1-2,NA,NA,CASGLGTTYGYTF,TGTGCTAGTGGTTTGGGGACAACCTATGGCTACACCTTC
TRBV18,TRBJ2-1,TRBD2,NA,CASSVTSGSPNEQFF,TGTGCCAGCTCAGTTACTAGCGGGAGCCCCAATGAGCAGTTCTTC
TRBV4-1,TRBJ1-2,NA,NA,CASSQDRAGANYGYTF,TGCGCCAGCAGCCAAGATCGGGCAGGGGCTAACTATGGCTACACCTTC
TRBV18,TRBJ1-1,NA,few,CASSPPGGMNTEAFF,TGTGCCAGCTCACCACCGGGAGGCATGAACACTGAAGCTTTCTTT
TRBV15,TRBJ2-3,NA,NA,CATSREGGGADTQYF,TGTGCCACCAGCAGAGAAGGGGGCGGGGCAGATACGCAGTATTTT
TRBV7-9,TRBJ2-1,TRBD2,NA,CASRNGLAGDNEQFF,TGTGCCAGCAGAAATGGACTAGCGGGGGACAATGAGCAGTTCTTC
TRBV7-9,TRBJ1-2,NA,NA,CASTIIGGAANYGYTF,TGTGCCAGCACCATAATAGGGGGGGCAGCTAACTATGGCTACACCTTC
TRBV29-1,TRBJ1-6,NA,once,CSVAGQGYSPLHF,TGCAGCGTTGCGGGCCAGGGTTATTCACCCCTCCACTTT
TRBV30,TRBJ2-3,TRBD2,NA,CAWSVARTSGADTQYF,TGTGCCTGGAGTGTAGCCCGGACTAGCGGGGCAGATACGCAGTATTTT
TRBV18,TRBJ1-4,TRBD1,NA,CASSQLQGADEKLFF,TGTGCCAGCTCCCAATTACAGGGGGCGGATGAAAAACTGTTTTTT
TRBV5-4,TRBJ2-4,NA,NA,CASSIQGLAKNIQYF,TGTGCCAGCAGCATACAGGGTCTAGCCAAAAACATTCAGTACTTC
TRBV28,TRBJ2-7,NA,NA,CASSPWPEEQYF,TGTGCCAGCAGCCCTTGGCCGGAGGAGCAGTACTTC
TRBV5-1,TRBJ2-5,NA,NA,CASSLAGGGETQYF,TGCGCCAGCAGCTTGGCCGGGGGAGGAGAGACCCAGTACTTC
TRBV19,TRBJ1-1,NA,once,CASSIVPPGPGRSEAFF,TGTGCCAGTAGTATAGTGCCCCCAGGGCCTGGAAGGAGTGAAGCTTTCTTT
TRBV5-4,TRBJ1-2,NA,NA,CASSLTGNPLRVGSYGYTF,TGTGCCAGCAGCCTAACCGGGAACCCCCTTAGGGTGGGAAGTTATGGCTACACCTTC
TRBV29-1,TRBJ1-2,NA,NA,CSVDIPGANYGYTF,TGCAGCGTTGATATCCCTGGAGCTAACTATGGCTACACCTTC
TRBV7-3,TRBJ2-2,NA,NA,CASSFQLHNTGELFF,TGTGCCAGCAGTTTCCAATTACATAACACCGGGGAGCTGTTTTTT
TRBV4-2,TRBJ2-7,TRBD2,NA,CASSQGTSGLYEQYF,TGTGCCAGCAGCCAGGGGACTAGCGGCCTCTACGAGCAGTACTTC
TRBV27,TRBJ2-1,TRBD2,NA,CASSLEAVGGNEQFF,TGTGCCAGCAGTTTAGAGGCGGTGGGGGGGAATGAGCAGTTCTTC
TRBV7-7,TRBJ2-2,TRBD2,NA,CASSWGLAGARTGELFF,TGTGCTAGCAGCTGGGGACTAGCGGGAGCTCGGACCGGGGAGCTGTTTTTT
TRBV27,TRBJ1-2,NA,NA,CASSPTLQGGYTF,TGTGCCAGCAGTCCGACACTCCAGGGTGGCTACACCTTC
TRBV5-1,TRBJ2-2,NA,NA,CASSPGAGLGTGELFF,TGCGCCAGCAGCCCTGGGGCAGGCCTTGGGACCGGGGAGCTGTTTTTT
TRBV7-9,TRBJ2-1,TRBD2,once,CASSVPTSGSLVKFF,TGTGCCAGCAGCGTCCCGACTAGCGGGAGCCTGGTGAAGTTCTTC
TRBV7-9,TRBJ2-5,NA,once,CASSSDREGQETQYF,TGTGCCAGCAGCTCGGACAGGGAGGGTCAAGAGACCCAGTACTTC
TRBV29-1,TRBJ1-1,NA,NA,CSVTGLTEAFF,TGCAGCGTTACAGGGCTGACTGAAGCTTTCTTT
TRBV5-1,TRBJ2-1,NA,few,CASSFQGGDKFF,TGCGCCAGCAGCTTCCAGGGCGGAGACAAGTTCTTC
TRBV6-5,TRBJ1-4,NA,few,CASSFYGTNEKLFF,TGTGCCAGCAGTTTCTATGGAACTAATGAAAAACTGTTTTTT
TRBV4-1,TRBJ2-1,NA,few,CASSQEVTGGSEQFF,TGCGCCAGCAGCCAAGAAGTAACGGGGGGCAGTGAGCAGTTCTTC
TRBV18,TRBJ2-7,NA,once,CASSPRGILLSYEQYF,TGTGCCAGCTCCCCACGAGGGATTTTGTTGTCCTACGAGCAGTACTTC
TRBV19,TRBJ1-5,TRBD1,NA,CASSWTGWGQPQHF,TGTGCCAGTAGTTGGACAGGCTGGGGTCAGCCCCAGCATTTT
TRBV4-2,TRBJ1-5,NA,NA,CASSQGQDGQPQHF,TGTGCCAGCAGCCAAGGACAGGACGGTCAGCCCCAGCATTTT
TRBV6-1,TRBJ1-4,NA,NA,CASSEINSEKLFF,TGTGCCAGCAGTGAAATCAACAGCGAAAAACTGTTTTTT
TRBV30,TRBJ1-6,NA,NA,CAWERGAGVNSPLHF,TGTGCCTGGGAGCGGGGGGCGGGAGTCAATTCACCCCTCCACTTT
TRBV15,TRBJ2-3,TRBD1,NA,CATSGRTGLTDTQYF,TGTGCCACCAGCGGCCGGACAGGGCTCACAGATACGCAGTATTTT
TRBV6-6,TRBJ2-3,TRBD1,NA,CASSGRDRITDTQYF,TGTGCCAGCAGTGGCCGGGACAGAATCACAGATACGCAGTATTTT